The 17 T cell receptor beta chains reported below all come from one sample, sequenced in a study of blood T cell repertoires in COVID-19. Clones were read by immunoSEQ multiplex PCR, and TCRdb kept only the in-frame ones, dropping some. The repertoire has 300,000 to 400,000 clones, 70% to 90% of them found once; the top ten carry 3.5% to 4%. Sequenced sample: peripheral blood. The receptors derive from a woman aged 45-60 years with active or convalescent COVID-19.

This chain uses TRBV4-1 with TRBJ2-7; 8 bases map to TRBD2. Germline CDR1 is MGHRA and CDR2 is YSYEKL. The length of the CDR3 is 12 residues. Trimming at V came to 7 bases and at J to 6 bases, leaving 5 bases not matched to a gene. The CDR3, as DNA: TGCGCCAGCACATCTACTAGCGGCGAGCAGTACTTC. Translating gives CASTSTSGEQYF.

V is TRBV7-2 and J is TRBJ2-3, with 12 nucleotides matching TRBD2. CDR3 length: 16 residues. The ends lost 3 bases at V and 5 bases at J; junction bases unmatched: 6. From germline, CDR1 is SGHTA and CDR2 FQGNSA. The CDR3: CASSFRTSGGRDTQYF. CDR3 nucleotides: TGTGCCAGCAGCTTCCGTACTAGCGGGGGGAGAGATACGCAGTATTTT.

This clone was observed a single time. The chain couples TRBV3-1 (or the pseudogene TRBV3-2) to TRBJ2-2, with D possibly TRBD2 on 6 matching bases. The germline V gene encodes CDR1 LGHDT and CDR2 YNNKEL (reference sequence). The CDR3 is made up of 20 amino acids. V was cut by 2 bases and J by 2 bases, with 24 bases left in between. The chain's CDR3 is CASSQKGPRPREENTGELFF. DNA of the CDR3: TGTGCCAGCAGCCAAAAGGGGCCCCGGCCCAGGGAGGAAAACACCGGGGAGCTGTTTTTT.

The chain joins TRBV9 to TRBJ1-4; 12 bases are shared with TRBD1. Looked up from germline, CDR1 is SGDLS and CDR2 is YYNGEE. The CDR3 is 17 residues long. The V segment lost 4 bases and the J segment 0 bases; nucleotides outside the gene matches: 4. As DNA, the CDR3 is TGTGCCAGCAGCCCTTGGGACAGGGGGCCAACTAATGAAAAACTGTTTTTT. Its protein is CASSPWDRGPTNEKLFF. The entire variable domain, with the rest obtained from reference TRBV9 and TRBJ1-4, is as follows: DSGVTQTPKHLITATGQRVTLRCSPRSGDLSVYWYQQSLDQGLQFLIQYYNGEERAKGNILERFSAQQFPDLHSELNLSSLELGDSALYFCASSPWDRGPTNEKLFFGSGTQLSVL.

This chain uses TRBV20-1 with TRBJ1-1; no firm D call. Between the trimmed V and J ends, which lost 2 bases and 5 bases, there was a span of 6 bases. The CDR3 is made up of 11 amino acids. Looked up from germline, CDR1 is DFQATT and CDR2 is SNEGSKA (reference sequence). CDR3 bases: TGCAGTGCTAGAAGTGAGACTGAAGCTTTCTTT. It specifies CSARSETEAFF.

This clone was seen once. V is TRBV18 and J is TRBJ2-3, with 9 bases identical to TRBD1. This CDR3 spans 16 amino acids. Germline loops: CDR1 KGHSH, CDR2 LQKENI. V lost 2 bases to trimming and J lost 5 bases; unmatched junction nucleotides: 8. CDR3 sequence reads: CASSPVWDRVGDTQYF. The CDR3 DNA reads as TGTGCCAGCTCACCAGTTTGGGACAGGGTCGGAGATACGCAGTATTTT.

The chain carries TRBV4-1 and TRBJ1-2; 11 bases match TRBD1. CDR1 is MGHRA and CDR2 is YSYEKL in the germline V gene. J was trimmed by 7 bases and V by 5 bases; bases with no gene match: 12. The CDR3 runs 16 residues. DNA for the CDR3: TGCGCCAGCAGCGAAAGGGCCGGACAGGGGGCGAGTGGCTACACCTTC. It yields the protein CASSERAGQGASGYTF.

The rearrangement joins TRBV5-3 to TRBJ2-1; no definite D call. TRBV5-3 is flagged as an ORF with uncertain function. The ends were cut back, 0 bases at V and 0 bases at J, with 7 bases in the middle. The CDR3 consists of 15 residues. This CDR3 reads CARSLGYSSYNEQFF. In DNA form, the CDR3 reads TGTGCCAGAAGCTTGGGCTATAGCTCCTACAATGAGCAGTTCTTC.

The chain has TRBV30 and TRBJ2-7; D uncertain. In germline, CDR1 is GTSNPN, CDR2 SVGIG (reference sequence). V gave up 5 bases and J gave up 4 bases, with 15 bases separating them. This CDR3 contains 13 residues. The CDR3 region has the DNA TGTGCCTGGGGTTATCGGGTCGTATACGAGCAGTACTTC. Amino acid sequence: CAWGYRVVYEQYF.

The sample holds many counts of this clone. This rearrangement joins TRBV30 to TRBJ2-7; no definite D call. The V end was cut by 5 bases, the J end by 0 bases, with 14 bases between. CDR1 and CDR2 from the germline V gene are GTSNPN and SVGIG (reference sequence). CDR3 size: 14 residues. In nucleotides, the CDR3 is TGTGCCTGGGCAACAGATAGTAGCTCCTACGAGCAGTACTTC. It yields the protein CAWATDSSSYEQYF.

The V and J genes are TRBV7-3 and TRBJ2-3; 7 bases fit TRBD1. CDR1 and CDR2 from the germline V gene are SGHTA and FQGTGA. Trimming removed 1 base from V and 3 bases from J; junction bases left unmatched: 4. This CDR3 is built from 15 residues. This CDR3 reads CASSLNPDRTDTQYF. In DNA, the CDR3 is TGTGCCAGCAGCTTAAACCCGGACAGGACAGATACGCAGTATTTT.

The chain has TRBV28 and TRBJ1-5; 7 nucleotides agree with TRBD1. CDR1 MDHEN and CDR2 SYDVKM come from the germline V gene. Trimming removed 6 bases from V and 4 bases from J; junction bases left unmatched: 9. This CDR3 spans 15 amino acids. The CDR3 sequence: CASSKIQGLNQPQHF. The CDR3 DNA is TGTGCCAGCAGCAAGATACAGGGGCTGAATCAGCCCCAGCATTTT.

V is TRBV15 and J is TRBJ1-1, with D tentatively TRBD1 (5 bases). V was pared by 0 bases and J by 0 bases, with 14 bases between. Germline CDR1 is LNHNV and CDR2 is YYDKDF (reference sequence). The CDR3 has 17 residues. The CDR3 nucleotides are TGTGCCACCAGCAGAGACCACTTGACAGTTATGAACACTGAAGCTTTCTTT. It yields the protein CATSRDHLTVMNTEAFF.

Notes on this clone: Other DNA sequences of this sample code for an identical CDR3. V gene TRBV5-1 combines with J gene TRBJ2-7; tentatively, D is TRBD2 (5 bases). V dropped 0 bases and J dropped 3 bases, with 7 bases sitting between them. The germline V gene has CDR1 SGHRS and CDR2 YFSETQ. This CDR3 has 13 residues. The CDR3: CASSLGRDYEQYF. DNA for the CDR3: TGCGCCAGCAGCTTGGGACGGGACTACGAGCAGTACTTC. Based on the CDR3 plus reference TRBV5-1 and TRBJ2-7, the full variable domain is KAGVTQTPRYLIKTRGQQVTLSCSPISGHRSVSWYQQTPGQGLQFLFEYFSETQRNKGNFPGRFSGRQFSNSRSEMNVSTLELGDSALYLCASSLGRDYEQYFGPGTRLTVT.

The chain employs TRBV18 and TRBJ2-7; 10 nucleotides match TRBD2. This CDR3 has 13 amino acids. The V gene's germline CDR1 is KGHSH and CDR2 LQKENI. V lost 6 bases and J lost 5; bases outside the gene matches: 4. The CDR3 bases are TGTGCCAGCTCGCCTACTAGCGGGGACGAGCAGTACTTC. It is translated as CASSPTSGDEQYF. Filled out from reference TRBV18 and TRBJ2-7, the complete variable domain reads NAGVMQNPRHLVRRRGQEARLRCSPMKGHSHVYWYRQLPEEGLKFMVYLQKENIIDESGMPKERFSAEFPKEGPSILRIQQVVRGDSAAYFCASSPTSGDEQYFGPGTRLTVT.

The genes are TRBV10-2 and TRBJ2-3, with D possibly being TRBD2 (5 bases). V was shortened by 8 bases and J by 3 bases, with 15 bases between the two germline ends. Germline-derived CDR1 and CDR2 are WSHSY and SAAADI. This CDR3 comprises 14 residues. The CDR3 region is CASGGTTSTDTQYF. The CDR3 nucleotides read TGCGCCAGCGGAGGTACTACTAGTACAGATACGCAGTATTTT.

The chain joins TRBV6-4 to TRBJ2-3; 9 bases fit TRBD1. CDR1 MRHNA and CDR2 SNTAGT come from the germline V gene. The length of the CDR3 is 14 residues. J gave up 3 bases and V 2 bases, and 0 bases lay outside the gene matches. The DNA of the CDR3 is TGTGCCAGCAGTGACGGACAGGGGACAGATACGCAGTATTTT. This sequence encodes CASSDGQGTDTQYF.